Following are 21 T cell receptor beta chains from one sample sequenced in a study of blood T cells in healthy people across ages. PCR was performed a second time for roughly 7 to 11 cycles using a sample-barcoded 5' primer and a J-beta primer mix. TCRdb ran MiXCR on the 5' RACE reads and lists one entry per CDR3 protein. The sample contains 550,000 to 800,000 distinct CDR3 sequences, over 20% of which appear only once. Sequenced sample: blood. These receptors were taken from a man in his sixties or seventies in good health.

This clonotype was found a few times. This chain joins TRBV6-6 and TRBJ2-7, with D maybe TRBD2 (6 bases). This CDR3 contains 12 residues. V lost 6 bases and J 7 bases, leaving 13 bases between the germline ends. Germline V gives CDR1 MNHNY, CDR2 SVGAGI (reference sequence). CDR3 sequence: CASRQGGTEQYF. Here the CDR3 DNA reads TGTGCCAGCAGGCAAGGAGGGACGGAGCAGTACTTC.

As DNA, the CDR3 is TGTGCCAGCAGCGCCAAGGATCCTTCTGGAAACACCATATATTTT. It yields the protein CASSAKDPSGNTIYF. The J gene is TRBJ1-3, the V gene TRBV9; no clear D gene. The CDR3 sequence is 15 residues long. Germline CDR1 is SGDLS and CDR2 is YYNGEE. Deletions cut 3 bases from V and 1 base from J, with 11 bases between.

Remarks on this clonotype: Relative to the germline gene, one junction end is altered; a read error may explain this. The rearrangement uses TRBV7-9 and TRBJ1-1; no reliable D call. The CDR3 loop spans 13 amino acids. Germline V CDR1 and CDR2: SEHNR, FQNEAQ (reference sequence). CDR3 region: CANSPMMNTEAFF. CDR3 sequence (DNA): TGTGCCAACAGCCCCATGATGAACACTGAAGCTTTCTTT.

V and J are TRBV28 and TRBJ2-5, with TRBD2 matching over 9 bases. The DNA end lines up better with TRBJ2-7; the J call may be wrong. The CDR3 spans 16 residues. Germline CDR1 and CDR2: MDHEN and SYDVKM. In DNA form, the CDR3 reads TGTGCCAGCAGTTTATGGAGGCGGGAGGGGAACTACGAGCAGTACTTC. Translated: CASSLWRREGNYEQYF.

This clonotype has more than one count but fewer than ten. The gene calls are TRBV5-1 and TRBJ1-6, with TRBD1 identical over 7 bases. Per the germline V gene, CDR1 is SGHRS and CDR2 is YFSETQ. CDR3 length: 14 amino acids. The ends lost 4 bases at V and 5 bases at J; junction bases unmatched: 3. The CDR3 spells CASSGGTDNSPLHF. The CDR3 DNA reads TGCGCCAGCAGCGGTGGGACAGATAATTCACCCCTCCACTTT.

CDR3 region: CSARRETETQYF. The CDR3 DNA sequence: TGCAGTGCTAGACGGGAGACAGAGACCCAGTACTTC. This rearrangement joins TRBV20-1 to TRBJ2-5; tentatively, D is TRBD2 (6 bases). V was trimmed by 2 bases and J by 4 bases, leaving 8 bases between them. Germline V gene sequence: CDR1 DFQATT, CDR2 SNEGSKA (reference sequence). The CDR3 is 12 residues long.

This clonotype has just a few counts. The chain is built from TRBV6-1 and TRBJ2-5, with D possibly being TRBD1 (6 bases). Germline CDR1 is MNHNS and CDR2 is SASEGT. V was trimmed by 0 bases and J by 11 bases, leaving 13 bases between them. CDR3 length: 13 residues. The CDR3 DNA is TGTGCCAGCAGTGAAGCTCAGGGGAAGGAGCAGTACTTC. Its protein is CASSEAQGKEQYF.

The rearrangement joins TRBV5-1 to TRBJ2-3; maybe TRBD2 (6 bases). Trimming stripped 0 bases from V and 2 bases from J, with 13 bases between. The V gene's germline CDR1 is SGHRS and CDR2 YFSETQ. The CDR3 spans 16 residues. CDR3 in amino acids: CASSLDGDSTTDTQYF. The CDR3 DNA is TGCGCCAGCAGCTTGGATGGGGACTCGACCACAGATACGCAGTATTTT.

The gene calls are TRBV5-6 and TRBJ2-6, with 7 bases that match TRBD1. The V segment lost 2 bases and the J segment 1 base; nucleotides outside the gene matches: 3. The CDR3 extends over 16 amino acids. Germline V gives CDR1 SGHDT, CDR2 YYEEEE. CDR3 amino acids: CASSLQGTSGANVLTF. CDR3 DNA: TGTGCCAGCAGCTTACAGGGGACGTCTGGGGCCAACGTCCTGACTTTC.

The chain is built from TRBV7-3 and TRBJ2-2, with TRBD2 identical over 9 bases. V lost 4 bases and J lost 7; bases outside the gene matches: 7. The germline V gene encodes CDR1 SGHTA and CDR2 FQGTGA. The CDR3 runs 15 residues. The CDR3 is CASSSVAGVIGELFF. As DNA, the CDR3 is TGTGCCAGCAGCTCCGTAGCGGGAGTGATCGGGGAGCTGTTTTTT.

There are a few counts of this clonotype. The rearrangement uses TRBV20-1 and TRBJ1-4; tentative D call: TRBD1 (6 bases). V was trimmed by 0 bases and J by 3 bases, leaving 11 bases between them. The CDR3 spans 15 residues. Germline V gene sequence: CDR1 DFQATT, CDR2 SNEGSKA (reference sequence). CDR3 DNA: TGCAGTGCTAGAGAGGGGGCTAACGCTAATGAAAAACTGTTTTTT. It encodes CSAREGANANEKLFF.

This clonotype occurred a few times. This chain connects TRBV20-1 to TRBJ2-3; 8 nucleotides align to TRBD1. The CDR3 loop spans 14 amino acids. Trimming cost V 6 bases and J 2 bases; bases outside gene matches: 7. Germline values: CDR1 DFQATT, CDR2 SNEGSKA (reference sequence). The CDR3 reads CSATGTGITDTQYF. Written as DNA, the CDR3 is TGCAGTGCAACCGGGACAGGAATCACAGATACGCAGTATTTT.

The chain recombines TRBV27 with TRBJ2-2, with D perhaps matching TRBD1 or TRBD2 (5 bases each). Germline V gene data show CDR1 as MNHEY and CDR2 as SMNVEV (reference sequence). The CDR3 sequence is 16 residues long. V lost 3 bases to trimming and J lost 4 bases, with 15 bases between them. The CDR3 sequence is CASSFPGLISTGELFF. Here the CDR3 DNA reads TGTGCCAGCAGTTTTCCGGGGCTTATCAGCACCGGGGAGCTGTTTTTT.

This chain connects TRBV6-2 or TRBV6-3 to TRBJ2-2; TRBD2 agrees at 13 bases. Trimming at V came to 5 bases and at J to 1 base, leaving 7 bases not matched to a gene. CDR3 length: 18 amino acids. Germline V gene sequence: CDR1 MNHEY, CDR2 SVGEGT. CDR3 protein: CASSGLAGDPQNTGELFF. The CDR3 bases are TGTGCCAGCAGTGGACTAGCGGGAGATCCCCAGAACACCGGGGAGCTGTTTTTT.

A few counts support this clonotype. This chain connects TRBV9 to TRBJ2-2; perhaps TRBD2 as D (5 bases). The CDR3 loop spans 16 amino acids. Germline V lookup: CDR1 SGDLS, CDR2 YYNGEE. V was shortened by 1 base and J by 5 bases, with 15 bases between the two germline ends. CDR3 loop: CASSVSRGRGTGELFF. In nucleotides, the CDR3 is TGTGCCAGCAGCGTATCTCGAGGGAGAGGGACCGGGGAGCTGTTTTTT.

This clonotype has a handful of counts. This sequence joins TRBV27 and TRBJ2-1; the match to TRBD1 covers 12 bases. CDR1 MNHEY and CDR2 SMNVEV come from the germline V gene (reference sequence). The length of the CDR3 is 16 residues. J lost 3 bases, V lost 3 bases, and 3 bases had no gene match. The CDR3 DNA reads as TGTGCCAGCAGTTTGGGGACAGGGGGCGACTACAATGAGCAGTTCTTC. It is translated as CASSLGTGGDYNEQFF.

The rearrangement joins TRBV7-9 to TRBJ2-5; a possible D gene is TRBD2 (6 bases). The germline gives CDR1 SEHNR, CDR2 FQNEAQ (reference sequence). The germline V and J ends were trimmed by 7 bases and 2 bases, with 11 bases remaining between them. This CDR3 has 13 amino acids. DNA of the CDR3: TGTGCCAGCACGACTAGTCGTCAAGAGACCCAGTACTTC. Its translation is CASTTSRQETQYF.

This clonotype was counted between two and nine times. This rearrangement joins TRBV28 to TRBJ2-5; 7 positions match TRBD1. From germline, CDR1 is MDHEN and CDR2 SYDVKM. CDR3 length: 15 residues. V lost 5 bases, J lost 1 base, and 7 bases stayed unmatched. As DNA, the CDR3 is TGTGCCAGCAGTGAAACAGGGGCGGCCCAAGAGACCCAGTACTTC. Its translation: CASSETGAAQETQYF.

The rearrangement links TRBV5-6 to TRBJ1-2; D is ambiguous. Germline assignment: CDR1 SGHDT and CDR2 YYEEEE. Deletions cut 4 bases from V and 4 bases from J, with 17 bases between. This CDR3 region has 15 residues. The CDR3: CASSRARPEGYGYTF. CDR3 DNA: TGTGCCAGCAGCCGCGCCCGTCCCGAAGGCTATGGCTACACCTTC.

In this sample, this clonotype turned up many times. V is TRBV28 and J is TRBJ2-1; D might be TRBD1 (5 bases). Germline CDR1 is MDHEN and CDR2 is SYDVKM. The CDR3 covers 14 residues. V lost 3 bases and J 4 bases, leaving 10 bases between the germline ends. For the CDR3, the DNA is TGTGCCAGCAGTTTCGATCAGGGTTACAATGAGCAGTTCTTC. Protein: CASSFDQGYNEQFF.

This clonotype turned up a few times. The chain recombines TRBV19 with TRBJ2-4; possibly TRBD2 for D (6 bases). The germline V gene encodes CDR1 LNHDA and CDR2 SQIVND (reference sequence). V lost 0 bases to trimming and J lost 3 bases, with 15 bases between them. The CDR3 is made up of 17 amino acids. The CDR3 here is CASSIEDGGTGKNIQYF. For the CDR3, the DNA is TGTGCCAGTAGTATAGAGGACGGAGGGACGGGCAAAAACATTCAGTACTTC.